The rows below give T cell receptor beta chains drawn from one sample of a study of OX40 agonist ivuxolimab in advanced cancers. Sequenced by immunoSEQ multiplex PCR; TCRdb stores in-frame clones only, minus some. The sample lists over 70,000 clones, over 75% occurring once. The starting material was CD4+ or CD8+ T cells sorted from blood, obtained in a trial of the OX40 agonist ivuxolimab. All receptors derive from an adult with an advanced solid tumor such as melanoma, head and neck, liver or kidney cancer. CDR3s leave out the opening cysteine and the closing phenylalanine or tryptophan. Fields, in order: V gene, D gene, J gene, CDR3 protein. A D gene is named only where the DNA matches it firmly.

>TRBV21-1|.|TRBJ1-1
ASSRRRMGQVNTEAF
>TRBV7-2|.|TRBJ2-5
ASSFRGQTQY
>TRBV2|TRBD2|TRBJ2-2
ASRMTSGGTGELF
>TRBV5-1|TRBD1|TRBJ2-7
ASSLAPGQNYEQY
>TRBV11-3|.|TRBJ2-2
ASSSRRRQENTGELF
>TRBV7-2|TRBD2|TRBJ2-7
ASSLAIAAGISYEQY
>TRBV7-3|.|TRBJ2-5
ASSLRGLQETQY
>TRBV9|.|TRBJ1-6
ASSALMDRWNSPLH
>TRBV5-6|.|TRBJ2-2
ASSRGVAGTGELF
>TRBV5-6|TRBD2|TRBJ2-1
ASSLWLAGGLPYNEQF